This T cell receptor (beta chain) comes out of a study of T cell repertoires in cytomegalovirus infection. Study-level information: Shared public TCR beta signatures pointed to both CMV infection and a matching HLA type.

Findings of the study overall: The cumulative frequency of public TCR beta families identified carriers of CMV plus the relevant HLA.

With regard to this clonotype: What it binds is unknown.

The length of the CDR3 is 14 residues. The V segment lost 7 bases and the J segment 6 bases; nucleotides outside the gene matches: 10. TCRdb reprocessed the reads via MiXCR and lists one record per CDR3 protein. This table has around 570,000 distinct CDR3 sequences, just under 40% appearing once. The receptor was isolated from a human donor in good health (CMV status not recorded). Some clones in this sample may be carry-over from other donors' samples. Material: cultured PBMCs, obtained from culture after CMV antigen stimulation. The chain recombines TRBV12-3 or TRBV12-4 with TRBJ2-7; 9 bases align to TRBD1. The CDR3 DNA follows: TGTGCCAGCATAACCCGGACAGGGGTTTGCGAGCAGTACTTC. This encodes CASITRTGVCEQYF.